The rows below give T cell receptor beta chains drawn from one sample of a study of ipilimumab plus nivolumab after autologous stem cell transplantation. Measured with immunoSEQ multiplex PCR; TCRdb has only the in-frame clones, and not every one. This table holds about 9,200 clones, about 72% found once. The sample consisted of PBMCs, taken in a trial of ipilimumab plus nivolumab as post-transplant consolidation. The receptor source for this set is a female donor with multiple myeloma. Both conserved end residues are trimmed from each CDR3. The order of the fields is J gene, V gene, clone size, CDR3 protein. Rows may omit the clone size; those that give it use once, few, many or a size class.

J: TRBJ2-3; V: TRBV5-4; size: .; CDR3: ASSSGTGEATQY
J: TRBJ1-6; V: TRBV27; size: .; CDR3: ASSLPNSPLH
J: TRBJ2-7; V: TRBV28; size: .; CDR3: ASSLSDYEQY
J: TRBJ2-3; V: TRBV4-1; size: .; CDR3: ASSQDISVRLAGTDTQY
J: TRBJ2-2; V: TRBV19; size: .; CDR3: ASTIPGVGGELF
J: TRBJ2-7; V: TRBV6-8; size: .; CDR3: ASRKGEQY
J: TRBJ1-1; V: TRBV6-1; size: .; CDR3: ASREMNTEAF
J: TRBJ1-2; V: TRBV6-4; size: once; CDR3: ASSDSGLGRVHGYT
J: TRBJ1-4; V: TRBV5-4; size: .; CDR3: ASSLGQGVNEKLF
J: TRBJ2-3; V: TRBV7-4; size: .; CDR3: ASSVGADTQY
J: TRBJ1-2; V: TRBV19; size: .; CDR3: ASVGTGIMHGYT
J: TRBJ2-3; V: TRBV27; size: .; CDR3: ASSLFWGSSTDTQY
J: TRBJ2-3; V: TRBV6-5; size: .; CDR3: ASRGFQSTDTQY
J: TRBJ2-3; V: TRBV28; size: once; CDR3: ASSFEYDTQY
J: TRBJ1-4; V: TRBV10-3; size: .; CDR3: ATCRDTATNEKLF
J: TRBJ2-7; V: TRBV19; size: .; CDR3: ASSRGQGYEQY
J: TRBJ2-1; V: TRBV7-8; size: .; CDR3: ASSFGTSGFGQF
J: TRBJ2-7; V: TRBV11-1; size: .; CDR3: ASSLSLYRRDSTYEQY
J: TRBJ1-5; V: TRBV29-1; size: .; CDR3: SVARGPRNQPQH
J: TRBJ1-5; V: TRBV2; size: once; CDR3: ASSAEGGGDQPQH
J: TRBJ1-3; V: TRBV4-1; size: .; CDR3: ASSQELVGQGGNTIY
J: TRBJ2-6; V: TRBV5-1; size: .; CDR3: ASSFGSGANVLT
J: TRBJ2-7; V: TRBV7-7; size: once; CDR3: ASSLGWGAEQY
J: TRBJ2-1; V: TRBV27; size: .; CDR3: ASSLSKTHPAGYYNEQF
J: TRBJ2-3; V: TRBV18; size: .; CDR3: ASSPPRGSSGSDTQY
J: TRBJ2-3; V: TRBV9; size: .; CDR3: ASSVAMQGASTDTQY
J: TRBJ1-3; V: TRBV7-3; size: .; CDR3: ASSLSPDPGNTIY
J: TRBJ2-1; V: TRBV20-1; size: large; CDR3: RATSGRKQF
J: TRBJ1-5; V: TRBV28; size: few; CDR3: ASRPDRLGQGQPQH
J: TRBJ1-2; V: TRBV7-9; size: .; CDR3: ASSLIVGGTYGYT
J: TRBJ1-1; V: TRBV6-6; size: .; CDR3: ASREQGEGEAF
J: TRBJ2-5; V: TRBV11-2; size: .; CDR3: ASSLVLAEETQY
J: TRBJ2-3; V: TRBV5-1; size: .; CDR3: ASSSGQITDTQY
J: TRBJ1-2; V: TRBV6-5; size: once; CDR3: ASKWDSNYGYT
J: TRBJ2-1; V: TRBV4-2; size: .; CDR3: ASSQAVLWVTSGTYNEQF
J: TRBJ1-3; V: TRBV6-9; size: .; CDR3: ASSYGGVSGNTIY
J: TRBJ2-3; V: TRBV5-6; size: .; CDR3: ASSPVDRDDTQY
J: TRBJ2-1; V: TRBV2; size: few; CDR3: ASRELADPRDEQF
J: TRBJ1-2; V: TRBV6-5; size: .; CDR3: ASSYSATGNYGYT
J: TRBJ1-2; V: TRBV27; size: .; CDR3: ASSRDAGQGGGGYT
J: TRBJ2-3; V: TRBV5-1; size: once; CDR3: ASSLAPHTDTQY